The 14 T cell receptor beta chains in this list originate from one sample, sequenced in a study of shared clonotypes between healthy human individuals. Using immunoSEQ multiplex PCR, the repertoire was profiled, and TCRdb retains in-frame clones only, with some absent. The profile covers more than 900,000 clones, with 70% to 80% appearing a single time and more than 0.55% taken by the ten largest. The sequenced sample consisted of memory CD4+ T cells from PBMCs. Subset here: CD45RA-negative fraction. The source is a man aged 18-30 years in good health. Some clones in this sample may be carry-over from other donors' samples.

The V gene is TRBV6-4, the J gene TRBJ1-2, with D maybe TRBD1 (5 bases). Germline assignment: CDR1 MRHNA and CDR2 SNTAGT. The V and J ends lost 4 bases and 7 bases respectively, with 13 bases between them. This CDR3 is 13 amino acids long. The CDR3 protein is CASSVQVGSGYTF. The DNA for the CDR3 is TGTGCCAGCAGTGTACAGGTCGGGTCTGGCTACACCTTC.

A word on this clone: This sample also contains other DNA sequences that code for the same CDR3. The rearrangement links TRBV28 to TRBJ1-3; no definite D call. The germline V gene has CDR1 MDHEN and CDR2 SYDVKM. Trimming shortened V by 3 bases and J by 4 bases, and 4 bases separated the two germline ends. The CDR3 consists of 12 residues. CDR3 nucleotides: TGTGCCAGCAGTTTGCCGGGAAACACCATATATTTT. Encoded protein: CASSLPGNTIYF. The full variable domain, its missing parts supplied by reference TRBV28 and TRBJ1-3, is DVKVTQSSRYLVKRTGEKVFLECVQDMDHENMFWYRQDPGLGLRLIYFSYDVKMKEKGDIPEGYSVSREKKERFSLILESASTNQTSMYLCASSLPGNTIYFGEGSWLTVV.

This sequence joins TRBV4-1 and TRBJ2-4, with 8 nucleotides matching TRBD2. V lost 0 bases to trimming and J lost 0 bases; unmatched junction nucleotides: 10. The CDR3 runs 19 residues. Germline assignment: CDR1 MGHRA and CDR2 YSYEKL. The CDR3 here is CASSQDPAGDSLAKNIQYF. The CDR3 bases are TGCGCCAGCAGCCAAGATCCAGCGGGGGACTCTTTAGCCAAAAACATTCAGTACTTC.

The chain combines TRBV10-1 with TRBJ2-1; D could derive from TRBD1 or TRBD2 (5 bases each). With 4 bases removed from V and 0 bases from J, the gap between germline ends came to 13 bases. The CDR3 extends over 16 amino acids. The germline V gene has CDR1 WNHNN and CDR2 SYGVQD (reference sequence). CDR3 sequence (DNA): TGCGCCAGCAGTGCTTACGGGACGGGCTCCTACAATGAGCAGTTCTTC. Residues: CASSAYGTGSYNEQFF.

The CDR3 loop reads CAWSYQRGNQPQHF. The CDR3 coding sequence is TGTGCCTGGAGTTACCAGCGCGGCAATCAGCCCCAGCATTTT. The chain uses TRBV30 and TRBJ1-5, with D unclear. Between the trimmed V and J ends, which lost 2 bases and 2 bases, there was a span of 10 bases. CDR3 length equals 14 residues. Germline V gene sequence: CDR1 GTSNPN, CDR2 SVGIG (reference sequence). The full variable domain, its missing parts supplied by reference TRBV30 and TRBJ1-5, is SQTIHQWPATLVQPVGSPLSLECTVEGTSNPNLYWYRQAAGRGLQLLFYSVGIGQISSEVPQNLSASRPQDRQFILSSKKLLLSDSGFYLCAWSYQRGNQPQHFGDGTRLSIL.

The V call is TRBV11-3, the J call TRBJ1-4; 8 positions agree with TRBD1. The ends lost 4 bases at V and 0 bases at J; junction bases unmatched: 16. Germline CDR1 SGHNT, CDR2 YENEEA. The CDR3 spans 20 residues. CDR3 DNA sequence: TGTGCCAGCAGCTCCCAAAGGTGGACAGGGTCCATTACAACTAATGAAAAACTGTTTTTT. It specifies CASSSQRWTGSITTNEKLFF.

This clone turned up a few times. The rearrangement uses TRBV5-4 and TRBJ1-4, with a possible D match to TRBD1 (6 bases). V shed 4 bases and J shed 7 bases, with 14 bases lying between them. CDR1 and CDR2 from the germline V gene are SGHNT and YYREEE (reference sequence). The CDR3 has 14 amino acids. This CDR3 is CASSTQGEGEKLFF. CDR3 sequence (DNA): TGTGCCAGCAGCACACAGGGAGAGGGTGAAAAACTGTTTTTT.

CDR3 nucleotide sequence: TGTGCCAGCAGTGAAGCCGTCAGGTCGATGGGTGAAAAACTGTTTTTT. It codes for CASSEAVRSMGEKLFF. V usage is TRBV6-1 and J usage is TRBJ1-4; no reliable D call. The V end lost 0 bases, the J end lost 7 bases, and 15 bases lay between the germline ends. The CDR3 has 16 amino acids. Germline V gene sequence: CDR1 MNHNS, CDR2 SASEGT.

Points on this clone: The final CDR3 position lacks the conserved phenylalanine or tryptophan, pointing to a likely read error. The limits of the CDR3 on the DNA are not certain, so only TCRdb's listed CDR3 is given. The chain is built from TRBV14 and TRBJ2-4; the D segment call TRBD2 is taken from the table without a DNA check. Germline values: CDR1 SGHDN, CDR2 FVKESK. The CDR3 comprises 11 residues, both ends counted. CDR3 loop: CASSRSGTSGT.

The V and J genes are TRBV9 and TRBJ2-1; TRBD1 might be the D (5 bases). V lost 1 base, J lost 6 bases, and 8 bases lay in between. Germline V gives CDR1 SGDLS, CDR2 YYNGEE. The length of the CDR3 is 13 residues. CDR3 amino acids: CASSVTDSNEQFF. CDR3 nucleotides: TGTGCCAGCAGCGTAACTGACAGCAATGAGCAGTTCTTC. Full variable domain (missing parts from reference TRBV9 and TRBJ2-1): DSGVTQTPKHLITATGQRVTLRCSPRSGDLSVYWYQQSLDQGLQFLIQYYNGEERAKGNILERFSAQQFPDLHSELNLSSLELGDSALYFCASSVTDSNEQFFGPGTRLTVL.

The J gene is TRBJ1-5, the V gene TRBV5-6; D unresolved. Looked up from germline, CDR1 is SGHDT and CDR2 is YYEEEE. Trimming took off 4 bases at V and 7 bases at J, with 12 bases between the two ends. This CDR3 is 13 amino acids long. CDR3 loop: CASSGRKGQPQHF. The DNA of the CDR3 is TGTGCCAGCAGCGGTCGCAAGGGCCAGCCCCAGCATTTT.

The table lists this clone with a count of one. The rearrangement links TRBV18 to TRBJ2-7; 9 bases match TRBD1. Unmatched junction bases numbered 7, after V lost 3 bases and J lost 4 bases. Germline V gene lookup returns CDR1 KGHSH and CDR2 LQKENI. The CDR3 spans 15 residues. CDR3 coding DNA: TGTGCCAGCTCACCCGGACAGGGGAGTAGGTACGAGCAGTACTTC. Protein sequence: CASSPGQGSRYEQYF.

V usage is TRBV5-1 and J usage is TRBJ2-7, with TRBD2 identical over 7 bases. CDR3 size: 14 residues. Germline trimming cut 4 bases from V and 6 bases from J; bases unmatched to any gene: 10. CDR1 is SGHRS and CDR2 is YFSETQ in the germline V gene. The CDR3 loop is CASSLTSDRGEQYF. The CDR3 DNA reads as TGCGCCAGCAGCCTCACTAGCGACCGGGGCGAGCAGTACTTC.

V is TRBV4-2 and J is TRBJ2-3; 8 bases agree with TRBD2. Germline V gives CDR1 LGHNA, CDR2 YNFKEQ. CDR3 length: 16 amino acids. The V and J ends lost 1 base and 0 bases, in that order; junction bases with no gene match: 3. The CDR3 sequence is CASSQVASGSTDTQYF. The CDR3 nucleotides are TGTGCCAGCAGCCAAGTGGCTAGCGGGAGCACAGATACGCAGTATTTT.